The clone carrying this TCR beta chain has a count of ten or more. Antigen: not known. The sample belongs to a study of T cells in Graves' hyperthyroidism and ophthalmopathy. Findings of the study overall: Blood shared most expanded thyroid clonotypes above 0.001.

The CDR3 extends over 20 amino acids. J gave up 7 bases and V 5 bases, and 22 bases lay outside the gene matches. Germline loops: CDR1 SGHAT, CDR2 FQNNGV. Patients showing uncontrolled infection, other autoimmune disease, pregnancy or lactation were ineligible. Amplification yielded TCR beta CDR3 regions, with RNA transcripts as the source. TCR CDR3 underwent first-round RT-PCR with the HTBI primer set. From the multiplex PCR reads, TCRdb called clonotypes with MiXCR, one entry per CDR3 protein. The repertoire has hundreds of thousands of distinct CDR3 sequences, 22% of them found once; the top ten carry about half.

The V and J genes are TRBV11-2 and TRBJ2-2, with 10 bases fitting TRBD2. Sequenced input: blood. This receptor was identified in a woman in her sixties or seventies with Graves' ophthalmopathy. CDR3 in amino acids: CASSAIRDAKREGRGGELFF. CDR3 DNA sequence: TGTGCCAGCAGCGCGATCAGGGACGCCAAGCGGGAGGGCCGAGGCGGGGAGCTGTTTTTT.